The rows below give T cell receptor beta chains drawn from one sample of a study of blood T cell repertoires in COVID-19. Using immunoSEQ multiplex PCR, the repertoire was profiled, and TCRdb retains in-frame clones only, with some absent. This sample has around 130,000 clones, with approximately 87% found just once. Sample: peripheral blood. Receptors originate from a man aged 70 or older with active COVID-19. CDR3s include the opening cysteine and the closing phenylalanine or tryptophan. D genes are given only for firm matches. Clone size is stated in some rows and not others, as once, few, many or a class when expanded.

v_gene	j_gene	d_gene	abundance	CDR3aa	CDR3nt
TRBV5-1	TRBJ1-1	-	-	CASSFGGVYTEAFF	TGCGCCAGCAGCTTCGGCGGGGTTTACACTGAAGCTTTCTTT
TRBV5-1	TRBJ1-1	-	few	CASSAASGYRAEAFF	TGCGCCAGCAGCGCGGCCTCGGGGTACCGCGCTGAAGCTTTCTTT
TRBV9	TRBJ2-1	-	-	CASSLRVYNEQFF	TGTGCCAGCAGTCTCCGCGTTTACAATGAGCAGTTCTTC
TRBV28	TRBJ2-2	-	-	CASFRGVTGELFF	TGTGCCAGTTTCAGGGGGGTCACCGGGGAGCTGTTTTTT
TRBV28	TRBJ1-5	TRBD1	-	CASSRTGTRPQHF	TGTGCCAGCAGCCGGACAGGGACACGGCCCCAGCATTTT
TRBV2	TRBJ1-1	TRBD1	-	CASSEQGTGTEAFF	TGTGCCAGCAGTGAACAGGGGACAGGGACTGAAGCTTTCTTT
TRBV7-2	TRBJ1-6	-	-	CASSLVQGNSPLHF	TGTGCCAGCAGCTTAGTACAGGGCAATTCACCCCTCCACTTT
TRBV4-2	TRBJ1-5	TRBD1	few	CASSPWTGGSNQPQHF	TGTGCCAGCAGCCCCTGGACAGGGGGAAGCAATCAGCCCCAGCATTTT
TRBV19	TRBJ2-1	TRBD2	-	CASSTTGTSGSDEQFF	TGTGCCAGTAGTACCACCGGGACTAGCGGGAGTGATGAGCAGTTCTTC
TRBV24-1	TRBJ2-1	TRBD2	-	CATSDSSGSSYNEQFF	TGTGCCACCAGTGACTCGAGCGGGAGCTCCTACAATGAGCAGTTCTTC
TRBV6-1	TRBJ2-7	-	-	CASSEGGDGAYEQYF	TGTGCCAGCAGTGAAGGTGGAGACGGAGCCTACGAGCAGTACTTC
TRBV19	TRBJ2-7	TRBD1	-	CASSIGTGGRDEQYF	TGTGCCAGTAGTATCGGGACAGGGGGCCGCGACGAGCAGTACTTC
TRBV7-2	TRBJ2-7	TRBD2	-	CASSLAQRERYEQYF	TGTGCCAGCAGCTTAGCGCAGCGGGAGCGCTACGAGCAGTACTTC
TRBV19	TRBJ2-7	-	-	CASKRGGSYEQYF	TGTGCCAGTAAGAGGGGGGGCTCCTACGAGCAGTACTTC
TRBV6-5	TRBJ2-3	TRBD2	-	CASSSGRGADTQYF	TGTGCCAGCAGTAGCGGGAGAGGCGCAGATACGCAGTATTTT
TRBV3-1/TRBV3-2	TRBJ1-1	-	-	CASSQVESNTEAFF	TGTGCCAGCAGCCAAGTGGAGTCGAACACTGAAGCTTTCTTT
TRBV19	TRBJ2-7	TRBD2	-	CASSITPAGPYEQYF	TGTGCCAGTAGTATCACACCAGCGGGACCGTACGAGCAGTACTTC
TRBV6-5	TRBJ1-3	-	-	CASSFGPGVSGNTIYF	TGTGCCAGCAGTTTCGGCCCCGGGGTCTCTGGAAACACCATATATTTT
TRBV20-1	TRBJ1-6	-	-	CSVGVPLHF	TGCAGTGTCGGTGTACCCCTCCACTTT
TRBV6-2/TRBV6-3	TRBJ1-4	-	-	CASSYFGIKGYEKLFF	TGTGCCAGCAGTTACTTCGGGATAAAAGGTTATGAAAAACTGTTTTTT
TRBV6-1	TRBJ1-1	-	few	CASREETVAYTEAFF	TGTGCCAGCAGAGAAGAGACAGTTGCGTACACTGAAGCTTTCTTT
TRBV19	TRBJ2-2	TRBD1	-	CASRRQGLTGELFF	TGTGCCAGTAGAAGACAGGGGTTAACCGGGGAGCTGTTTTTT
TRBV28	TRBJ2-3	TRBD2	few	CASSFLGGRRPDTQYF	TGTGCCAGCAGTTTTTTAGGCGGGAGGCGCCCAGATACGCAGTATTTT
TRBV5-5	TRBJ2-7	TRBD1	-	CASSVPRTGGLEEQYF	TGTGCCAGCAGCGTACCCCGGACAGGGGGCTTGGAAGAGCAGTACTTC
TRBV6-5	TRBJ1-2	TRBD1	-	CASSSRDRGLYGYTF	TGTGCCAGCAGTTCCCGGGACAGGGGGCTCTATGGCTACACCTTC
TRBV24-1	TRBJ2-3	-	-	CATSAVAGTQYF	TGTGCCACCAGTGCCGTGGCGGGGACGCAGTATTTT
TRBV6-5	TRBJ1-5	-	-	CASTRQVSNQPQHF	TGTGCCAGCACCAGACAGGTTAGCAATCAGCCCCAGCATTTT
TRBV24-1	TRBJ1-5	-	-	CATSDSREGSQHF	TGTGCCACCAGTGATTCCCGGGAAGGTTCCCAGCATTTT